The T cell receptor (beta chain) under discussion was sequenced for a study of T cell changes during pregnancy in multiple sclerosis. Using immunoSEQ multiplex PCR, the repertoire was profiled, and TCRdb retains in-frame clones only, with some absent. The sample has 45,000 or so clones, roughly 93% seen once; the top ten hold about 1.5%. Points on this clone: The identical CDR3 is also encoded by other nucleotide sequences in the sample.

The CDR3 covers 14 residues. V lost 0 bases to trimming and J lost 3 bases, with 8 bases between them. Germline CDR1 and CDR2: SGHTA and FQGTGA. The sample comprised PBMCs (not recorded whether the cells were cultured). This sequence originates from a female donor with multiple sclerosis, enrolled in a pregnancy study. V is TRBV7-3 and J is TRBJ1-1; D not certain. The CDR3 here is CASSLTGGDTEAFF. DNA for the CDR3: TGTGCCAGCAGCTTAACGGGTGGGGACACTGAAGCTTTCTTT.